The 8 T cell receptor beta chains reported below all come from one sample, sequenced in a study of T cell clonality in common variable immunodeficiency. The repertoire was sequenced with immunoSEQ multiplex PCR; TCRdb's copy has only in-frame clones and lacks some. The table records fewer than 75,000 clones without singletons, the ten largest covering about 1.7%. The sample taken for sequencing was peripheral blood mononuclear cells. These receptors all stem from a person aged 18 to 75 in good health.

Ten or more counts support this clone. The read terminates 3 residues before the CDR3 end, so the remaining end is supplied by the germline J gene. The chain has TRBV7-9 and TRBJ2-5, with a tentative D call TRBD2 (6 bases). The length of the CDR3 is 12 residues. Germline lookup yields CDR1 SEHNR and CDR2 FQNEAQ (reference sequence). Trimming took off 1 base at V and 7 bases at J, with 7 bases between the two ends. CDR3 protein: CASSLGGVTQYF. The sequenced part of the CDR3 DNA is TGTGCCAGCAGCTTAGGGGGGGTGACC.

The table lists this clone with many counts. The CDR3 DNA, read in part, is TGTGCCAGCAGTTACTTAGCGGGAGGCTATGAG. Encoded protein: CASSYLAGGYE. The entire CDR3 protein reads CASSYLAGGYEQFF. The V gene is TRBV28, the J gene TRBJ2-1; 10 bases match TRBD2. Read coverage stops 3 residues before the CDR3 terminus; the germline J gene supplies the remainder. V was clipped by 4 bases and J by 8 bases; unmatched bases: 5. This CDR3 spans 14 amino acids. Germline CDR1 is MDHEN and CDR2 is SYDVKM.

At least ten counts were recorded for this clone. CDR3 DNA, as far as it was read: TGTGCCAGCAGTACCCCGACAGGGGGCGGAAACACC. It translates to CASSTPTGGGNT. The entire CDR3 protein is CASSTPTGGGNTIYF. V and J are TRBV28 and TRBJ1-3; 10 bases fit TRBD1. The read ends 3 residues early relative to the CDR3; the germline J gene fills the gap. CDR1 and CDR2 from the germline V gene are MDHEN and SYDVKM. Germline trimming cut 5 bases from V and 4 bases from J; bases unmatched to any gene: 5. CDR3 length equals 15 residues.

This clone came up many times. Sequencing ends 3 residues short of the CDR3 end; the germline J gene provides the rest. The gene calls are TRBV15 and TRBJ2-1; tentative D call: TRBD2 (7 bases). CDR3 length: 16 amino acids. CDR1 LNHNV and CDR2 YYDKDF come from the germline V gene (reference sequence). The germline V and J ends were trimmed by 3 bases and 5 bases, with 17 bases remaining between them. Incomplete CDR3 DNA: TGTGCCACCAGCAGGGGGTTCTGGGGGGGCCACAATGAG. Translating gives CATSRGFWGGHNE. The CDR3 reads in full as CATSRGFWGGHNEQFF.

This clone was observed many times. CDR3 DNA, as far as it was read: TGTGCCAGCAGCTTTCAGGGGGCCTCTGAG. Protein: CASSFQGASE. The whole CDR3 sequence is CASSFQGASEQFF. The J gene is TRBJ2-1, the V gene TRBV5-4, with TRBD1 matching 8 bases. Read data end 3 residues before the CDR3 end; the end is taken from the germline J gene. The V and J ends lost 2 bases and 9 bases, in that order; junction bases with no gene match: 4. There are 13 residues in the CDR3. Germline CDR1 reads SGHNT; CDR2 reads YYREEE (reference sequence).

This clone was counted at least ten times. The part of the CDR3 DNA that was read is TGTGCCAGCATAAGAATATCGGAACAGGAG. Translation gives CASIRISEQE. The full CDR3 is CASIRISEQEYTF. The genes are TRBV2 and TRBJ1-2, with D possibly TRBD1 on 5 matching bases. The read ends 3 residues shy of where the CDR3 ends; the end is completed using the germline J gene. The CDR3 spans 13 residues. Germline values: CDR1 SNHLY, CDR2 FYNNEI.

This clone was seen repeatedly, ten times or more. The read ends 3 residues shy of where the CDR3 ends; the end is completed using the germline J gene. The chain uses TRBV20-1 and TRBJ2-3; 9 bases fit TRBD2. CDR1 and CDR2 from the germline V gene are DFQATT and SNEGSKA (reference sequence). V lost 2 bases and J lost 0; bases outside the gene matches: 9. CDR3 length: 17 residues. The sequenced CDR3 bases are TGCAGTGCTAGAAAGGGTAGCGGGGGATCTAGCACAGATACG. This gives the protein CSARKGSGGSSTDT. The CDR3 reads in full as CSARKGSGGSSTDTQYF.

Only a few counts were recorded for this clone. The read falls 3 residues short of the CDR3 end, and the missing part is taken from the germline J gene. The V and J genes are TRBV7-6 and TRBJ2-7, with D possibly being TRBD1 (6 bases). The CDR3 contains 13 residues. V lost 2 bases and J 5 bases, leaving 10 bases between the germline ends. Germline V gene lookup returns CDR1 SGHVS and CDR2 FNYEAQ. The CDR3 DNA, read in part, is TGTGCCAGCAGCTTATCCGACAGGCACGAG. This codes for CASSLSDRHE. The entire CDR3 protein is CASSLSDRHEQYF.